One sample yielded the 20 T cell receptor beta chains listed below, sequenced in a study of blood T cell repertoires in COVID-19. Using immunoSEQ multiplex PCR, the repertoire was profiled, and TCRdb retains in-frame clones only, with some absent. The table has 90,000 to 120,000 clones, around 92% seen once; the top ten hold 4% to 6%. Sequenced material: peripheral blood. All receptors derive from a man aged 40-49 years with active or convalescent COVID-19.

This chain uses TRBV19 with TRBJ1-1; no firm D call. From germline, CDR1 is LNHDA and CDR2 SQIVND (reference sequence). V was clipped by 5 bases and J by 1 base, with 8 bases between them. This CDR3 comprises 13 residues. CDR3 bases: TGTGCCAGTAGTGTCACACCGAACACTGAAGCTTTCTTT. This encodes CASSVTPNTEAFF.

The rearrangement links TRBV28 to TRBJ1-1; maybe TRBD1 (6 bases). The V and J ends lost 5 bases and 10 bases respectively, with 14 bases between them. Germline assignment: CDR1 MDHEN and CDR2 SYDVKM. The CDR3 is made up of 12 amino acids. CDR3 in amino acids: CASSDYRVGAFF. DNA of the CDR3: TGTGCCAGCAGTGACTACAGGGTTGGAGCTTTCTTT.

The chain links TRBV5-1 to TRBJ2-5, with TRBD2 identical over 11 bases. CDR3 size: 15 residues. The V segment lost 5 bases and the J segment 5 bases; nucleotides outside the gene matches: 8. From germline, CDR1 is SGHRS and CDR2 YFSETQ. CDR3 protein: CASSILGLAGETQYF. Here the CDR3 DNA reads TGCGCCAGCAGTATTTTAGGACTAGCGGGTGAGACCCAGTACTTC. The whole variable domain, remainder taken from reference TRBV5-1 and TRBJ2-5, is KAGVTQTPRYLIKTRGQQVTLSCSPISGHRSVSWYQQTPGQGLQFLFEYFSETQRNKGNFPGRFSGRQFSNSRSEMNVSTLELGDSALYLCASSILGLAGETQYFGPGTRLLVL.

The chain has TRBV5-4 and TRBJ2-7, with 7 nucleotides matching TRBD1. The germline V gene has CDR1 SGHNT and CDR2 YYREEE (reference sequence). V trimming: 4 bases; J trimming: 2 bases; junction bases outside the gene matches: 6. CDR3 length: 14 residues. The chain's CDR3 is CASSKEQGTYEQYF. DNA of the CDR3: TGTGCCAGCAGCAAAGAACAGGGGACCTACGAGCAGTACTTC. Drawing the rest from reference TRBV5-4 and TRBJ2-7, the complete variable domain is ETGVTQSPTHLIKTRGQQVTLRCSSQSGHNTVSWYQQALGQGPQFIFQYYREEENGRGNFPPRFSGLQFPNYSSELNVNALELDDSALYLCASSKEQGTYEQYFGPGTRLTVT.

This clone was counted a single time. The CDR3 protein is CASRGRAFLTEAFF. CDR3 nucleotide sequence: TGTGCCAGCAGGGGGAGGGCCTTTCTCACTGAAGCTTTCTTT. The chain uses TRBV28 and TRBJ1-1; D gene ambiguous. The CDR3 extends over 14 amino acids. Germline CDR1 MDHEN, CDR2 SYDVKM. V was clipped by 6 bases and J by 4 bases, with 15 bases between them. Full variable domain (remainder filled in from reference TRBV28 and TRBJ1-1): DVKVTQSSRYLVKRTGEKVFLECVQDMDHENMFWYRQDPGLGLRLIYFSYDVKMKEKGDIPEGYSVSREKKERFSLILESASTNQTSMYLCASRGRAFLTEAFFGQGTRLTVV.

CDR3 nucleotide sequence: TGTGCCATCAGTGTAGGAACAGGGGGAATGGGTTCACCCCTCCACTTT. It translates to CAISVGTGGMGSPLHF. The chain recombines TRBV10-3 with TRBJ1-6, with 8 bases fitting TRBD1. CDR1 and CDR2 (germline): ENHRY, SYGVKD. V trimming: 4 bases; J trimming: 9 bases; junction bases outside the gene matches: 11. This CDR3 is built from 16 residues.

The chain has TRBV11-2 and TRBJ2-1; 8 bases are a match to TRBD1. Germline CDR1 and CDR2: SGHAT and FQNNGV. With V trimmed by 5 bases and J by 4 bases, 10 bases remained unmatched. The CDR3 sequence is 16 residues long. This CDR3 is CASSPRLGTGYNEQFF. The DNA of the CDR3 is TGTGCCAGCAGCCCCCGCTTAGGGACAGGTTACAATGAGCAGTTCTTC. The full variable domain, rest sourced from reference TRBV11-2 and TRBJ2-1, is EAGVAQSPRYKIIEKRQSVAFWCNPISGHATLYWYQQILGQGPKLLIQFQNNGVVDDSQLPKDRFSAERLKGVDSTLKIQPAKLEDSAVYLCASSPRLGTGYNEQFFGPGTRLTVL.

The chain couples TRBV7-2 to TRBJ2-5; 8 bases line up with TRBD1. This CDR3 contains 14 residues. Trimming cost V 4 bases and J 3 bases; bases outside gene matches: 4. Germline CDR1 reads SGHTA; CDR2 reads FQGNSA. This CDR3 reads CASSSQGGKETQYF. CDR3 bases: TGTGCCAGCAGCTCACAGGGGGGAAAAGAGACCCAGTACTTC.

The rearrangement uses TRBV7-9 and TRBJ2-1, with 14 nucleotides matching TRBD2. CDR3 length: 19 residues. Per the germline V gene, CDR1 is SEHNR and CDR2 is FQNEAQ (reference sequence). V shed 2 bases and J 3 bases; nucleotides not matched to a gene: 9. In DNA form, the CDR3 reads TGTGCCAGCAGCTTAAGGGTGGGGACTAGCGGGAGTAACTACAATGAGCAGTTCTTC. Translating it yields CASSLRVGTSGSNYNEQFF.

This CDR3 reads CASSFPGLADTQYF. For the CDR3, the DNA is TGTGCCAGCAGCTTCCCGGGACTAGCGGATACGCAGTATTTT. This chain connects TRBV7-2 to TRBJ2-3; TRBD2 aligns across 10 bases. This CDR3 spans 14 amino acids. V was clipped by 3 bases and J by 6 bases; unmatched bases: 3. CDR1 and CDR2 (germline): SGHTA, FQGNSA.

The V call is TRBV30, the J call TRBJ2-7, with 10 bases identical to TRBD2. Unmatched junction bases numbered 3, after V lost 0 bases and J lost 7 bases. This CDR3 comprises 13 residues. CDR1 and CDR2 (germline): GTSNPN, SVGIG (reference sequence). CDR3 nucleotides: TGTGCCTGGAGTGTACTAGCGGGGAGGGAGCAGTACTTC. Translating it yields CAWSVLAGREQYF.

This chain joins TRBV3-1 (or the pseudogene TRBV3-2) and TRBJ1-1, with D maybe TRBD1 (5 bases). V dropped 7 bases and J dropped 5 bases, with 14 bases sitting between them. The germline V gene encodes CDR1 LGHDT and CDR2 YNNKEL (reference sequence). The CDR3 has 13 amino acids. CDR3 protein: CASTPQGLTEAFF. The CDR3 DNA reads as TGTGCCAGCACCCCGCAGGGTTTGACTGAAGCTTTCTTT.

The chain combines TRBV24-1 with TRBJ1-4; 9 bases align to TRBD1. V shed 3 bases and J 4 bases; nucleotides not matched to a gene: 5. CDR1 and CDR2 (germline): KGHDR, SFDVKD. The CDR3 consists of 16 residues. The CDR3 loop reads CATSDTGTGINEKLFF. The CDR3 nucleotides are TGTGCCACCAGTGATACCGGGACAGGGATTAATGAAAAACTGTTTTTT.

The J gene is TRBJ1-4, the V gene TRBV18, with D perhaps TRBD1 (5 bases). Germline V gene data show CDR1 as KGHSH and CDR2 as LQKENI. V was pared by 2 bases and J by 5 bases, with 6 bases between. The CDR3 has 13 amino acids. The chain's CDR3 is CASSPGANEKLFF. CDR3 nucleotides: TGTGCCAGCTCACCAGGGGCGAATGAAAAACTGTTTTTT.

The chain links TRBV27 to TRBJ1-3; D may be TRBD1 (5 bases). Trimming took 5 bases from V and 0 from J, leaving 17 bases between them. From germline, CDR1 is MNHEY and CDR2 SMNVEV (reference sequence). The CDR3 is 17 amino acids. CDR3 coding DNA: TGTGCCAGCAGTCCCGGGGGGGGACCGGCCTCTGGAAACACCATATATTTT. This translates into CASSPGGGPASGNTIYF.

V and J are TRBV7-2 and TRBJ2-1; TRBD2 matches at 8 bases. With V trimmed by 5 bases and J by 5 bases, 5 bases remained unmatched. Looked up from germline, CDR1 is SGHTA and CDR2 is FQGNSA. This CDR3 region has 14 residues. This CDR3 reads CASSAASGHNEQFF. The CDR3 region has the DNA TGTGCCAGCAGCGCCGCTAGCGGGCACAATGAGCAGTTCTTC. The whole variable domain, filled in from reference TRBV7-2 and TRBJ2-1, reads GAGVSQSPSNKVTEKGKDVELRCDPISGHTALYWYRQSLGQGLEFLIYFQGNSAPDKSGLPSDRFSAERTGGSVSTLTIQRTQQEDSAVYLCASSAASGHNEQFFGPGTRLTVL.

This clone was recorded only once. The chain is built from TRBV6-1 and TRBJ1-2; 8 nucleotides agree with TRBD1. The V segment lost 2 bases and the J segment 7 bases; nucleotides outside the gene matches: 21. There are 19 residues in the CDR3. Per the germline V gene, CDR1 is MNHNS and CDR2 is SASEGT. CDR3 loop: CASSETPLLGQGRMSGYTF. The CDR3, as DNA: TGTGCCAGCAGTGAAACCCCCCTCCTTGGACAGGGAAGAATGAGTGGCTACACCTTC.

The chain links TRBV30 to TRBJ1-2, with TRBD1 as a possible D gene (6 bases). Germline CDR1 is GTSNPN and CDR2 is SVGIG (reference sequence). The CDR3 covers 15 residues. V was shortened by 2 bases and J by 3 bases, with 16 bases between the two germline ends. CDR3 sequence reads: CAWSRPGHPYYGYTF. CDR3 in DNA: TGTGCCTGGAGTCGACCGGGACACCCTTACTATGGCTACACCTTC.

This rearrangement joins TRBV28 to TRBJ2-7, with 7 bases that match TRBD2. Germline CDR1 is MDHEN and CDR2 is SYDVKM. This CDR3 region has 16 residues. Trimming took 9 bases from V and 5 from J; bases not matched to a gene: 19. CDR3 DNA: TGTGCCAGTTCGGTGGCTAGCGGCAGGGAACTCCACGAGCAGTACTTC. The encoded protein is CASSVASGRELHEQYF.

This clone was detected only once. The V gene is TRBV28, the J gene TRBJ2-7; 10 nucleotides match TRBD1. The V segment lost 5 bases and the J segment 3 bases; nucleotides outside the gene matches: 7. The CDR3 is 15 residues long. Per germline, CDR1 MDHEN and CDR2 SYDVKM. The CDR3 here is CASSGPDRGFYEQYF. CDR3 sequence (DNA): TGTGCCAGCAGTGGACCGGACAGGGGGTTCTACGAGCAGTACTTC.